In this sample, the clone carrying this T cell receptor beta chain turned up a few times. The CDR3 runs 15 residues. V lost 4 bases to trimming and J lost 0 bases, with 12 bases between them. Germline V lookup: CDR1 MDHEN, CDR2 SYDVKM. This sample was taken from a study of cytotoxic CD8 clonotypes in ibrutinib-treated CLL. As for the study in general: Median treatment time before response sampling was eleven to twelve months, range 6 to 36.

TCRdb keeps only in-frame clones here, not all; method: immunoSEQ multiplex PCR. The sample lists roughly 200,000 clones, about two thirds occurring once. This material consisted of PBMCs, taken after 24 months of ibrutinib treatment. This chain connects TRBV28 to TRBJ1-2; D gene ambiguous. This TCR was sampled from a human donor with chronic lymphocytic leukemia. CDR3 sequence: CASSSLTGTNYGYTF. CDR3 nucleotide sequence: TGTGCCAGCAGTTCCCTGACTGGGACTAACTATGGCTACACCTTC.